The clone carrying this T cell receptor beta chain was seen only a few times. Its cognate antigen is unknown. The germline CDR1 and CDR2 sequences are LNHNV and YYDKDF (reference sequence). V shed 9 bases and J 3 bases; nucleotides not matched to a gene: 2. The CDR3 sequence is 13 residues long. A few pembrolizumab responders had their TCRs sequenced. The record originates from a study of PD-1 blockade in mismatch repair-deficient tumors. Some clones are missing from TCRdb's copy, which holds only in-frame ones; the method was immunoSEQ multiplex PCR. The sample has some 110,000 clones, roughly 80% seen once; the top ten hold roughly 4.5%. The study's findings and limits: Tumor-resident clones, often undetectable pretreatment in blood, expanded then contracted after pembrolizumab.

The chain recombines TRBV15 with TRBJ2-3, with 11 bases that match TRBD2. This clonotype was sampled from an adult with mismatch repair-deficient cancer. The specimen comprised peripheral blood, sampled approximately 60 weeks after starting pembrolizumab. The CDR3 region has the DNA TGTGCCACTCGACTAGCGGGGACAGATACGCAGTATTTT. Its translation: CATRLAGTDTQYF.